The next 17 T cell receptor beta chains were all read from a single sample in a study of PD-L1 blockade in urothelial cancer. Assay: immunoSEQ multiplex PCR; the TCRdb copy retains only in-frame clones and omits some. Of 25,000 to 30,000 clones detected, about 90% appear once; the ten largest clones hold less than 4%. The sample here was PBMCs, taken around atezolizumab (anti-PD-L1) treatment. All receptors come from a man aged 45-65 years with urothelial cancer.

The chain carries TRBV11-3 and TRBJ2-2; 9 bases are a match to TRBD1. The CDR3 is 17 residues long. In germline, CDR1 is SGHNT, CDR2 YENEEA. Trimming took 6 bases from V and 3 from J; bases not matched to a gene: 11. The CDR3 reads CASSRTGVIGYTGELFF. The CDR3 nucleotides are TGTGCCAGCAGTCGGACAGGGGTCATAGGTTACACCGGGGAGCTGTTTTTT.

The chain joins TRBV15 to TRBJ2-5, with a possible D match to TRBD2 (6 bases). The CDR3 spans 15 residues. Germline V gene lookup returns CDR1 LNHNV and CDR2 YYDKDF (reference sequence). V shed 0 bases and J shed 5 bases, with 13 bases lying between them. The CDR3 sequence is CATSRERTGDETQYF. The CDR3, as DNA: TGTGCCACCAGCAGAGAAAGAACGGGAGACGAGACCCAGTACTTC. Full variable domain (remainder filled in from reference TRBV15 and TRBJ2-5): DAMVIQNPRYQVTQFGKPVTLSCSQTLNHNVMYWYQQKSSQAPKLLFHYYDKDFNNEADTPDNFQSRRPNTSFCFLDIRSPGLGDTAMYLCATSRERTGDETQYFGPGTRLLVL.

This clone was counted only a few times. This chain links TRBV27 with TRBJ2-7; no reliable D call. The V end lost 0 bases, the J end lost 3 bases, and 9 bases lay between the germline ends. This CDR3 has 14 amino acids. CDR1 MNHEY and CDR2 SMNVEV come from the germline V gene (reference sequence). The CDR3 spells CASSLSGRNYEQYF. CDR3 DNA sequence: TGTGCCAGCAGTTTATCGGGCAGGAACTACGAGCAGTACTTC.

Only one count was recorded for this clone. V is TRBV7-9 and J is TRBJ2-5; no firm D call. V lost 4 bases and J lost 4, with 19 bases in between. The germline V gene encodes CDR1 SEHNR and CDR2 FQNEAQ (reference sequence). There are 16 residues in the CDR3. CDR3 sequence: CASSSLAVGRGETQYF. CDR3 DNA: TGTGCCAGCAGCTCCCTGGCGGTGGGTCGTGGAGAGACCCAGTACTTC.

The rearrangement uses TRBV19 and TRBJ1-2; 9 bases align to TRBD1. Germline V gene data show CDR1 as LNHDA and CDR2 as SQIVND (reference sequence). CDR3 length: 16 residues. V dropped 3 bases and J dropped 2; count of bases not matched to a gene: 7. CDR3 protein: CASSMQRQGENYGYTF. The CDR3 nucleotides are TGTGCCAGTAGTATGCAGCGACAGGGGGAGAACTATGGCTACACCTTC.

DNA for the CDR3: TGTGCCAGCAGCTTAAGGGGGCACACTGAAGCTTTCTTT. Its protein product is CASSLRGHTEAFF. The genes are TRBV7-9 and TRBJ1-1, with 7 bases identical to TRBD1. In germline, CDR1 is SEHNR, CDR2 FQNEAQ (reference sequence). V was pared by 2 bases and J by 3 bases, with 0 bases of the junction left unmatched. This CDR3 is 13 amino acids long.

V is TRBV7-8 and J is TRBJ2-7; D gene unclear. CDR3 size: 12 residues. V was cut by 5 bases and J by 5 bases, with 10 bases left in between. From germline, CDR1 is SGHVS and CDR2 FQNEAQ. CDR3 sequence reads: CASSLNIDEQYF. Written as DNA, the CDR3 is TGTGCCAGCAGCCTCAACATCGACGAGCAGTACTTC.

The DNA for the CDR3 is TGTGCCTGGAGTGCACAGGGAAGGTACGAGCAGTACTTC. This codes for CAWSAQGRYEQYF. The chain has TRBV30 and TRBJ2-7; D might be TRBD1 (6 bases). Germline V gene sequence: CDR1 GTSNPN, CDR2 SVGIG (reference sequence). V lost 1 base and J lost 4, with 11 bases in between. This CDR3 has 13 residues.

The chain links TRBV6-5 to TRBJ1-2, with 7 bases fitting TRBD1. Germline CDR1 is MNHEY and CDR2 is SVGAGI. V lost 0 bases, J lost 4 bases, and 8 bases stayed unmatched. This CDR3 comprises 16 residues. DNA for the CDR3: TGTGCCAGCAGTTACTCTCCAATCGGGACAGCCTATGGCTACACCTTC. This translates into CASSYSPIGTAYGYTF.

The chain has TRBV4-2 and TRBJ2-7; D possibly corresponds to TRBD2 (6 bases). V was cut by 0 bases and J by 0 bases, with 12 bases left in between. The V gene's germline CDR1 is LGHNA and CDR2 YNFKEQ. The CDR3 length is 16 residues. DNA of the CDR3: TGTGCCAGCAGCCAAGATGGCGGGGCAATCTCCTACGAGCAGTACTTC. Amino acid sequence: CASSQDGGAISYEQYF.

The rearrangement links TRBV19 to TRBJ2-7; possibly TRBD1 for D (6 bases). The germline CDR1 and CDR2 sequences are LNHDA and SQIVND (reference sequence). Trimming took 3 bases from V and 4 from J, leaving 16 bases between them. The CDR3 is 15 residues long. The CDR3 DNA reads TGTGCCAGTAGTATCTGGCAGGGGCCTCAGTACGAGCAGTACTTC. Translating it yields CASSIWQGPQYEQYF. Variable domain in full (rest from reference TRBV19 and TRBJ2-7): DGGITQSPKYLFRKEGQNVTLSCEQNLNHDAMYWYRQDPGQGLRLIYYSQIVNDFQKGDIAEGYSVSREKKESFPLTVTSAQKNPTAFYLCASSIWQGPQYEQYFGPGTRLTVT.

The chain uses TRBV27 and TRBJ2-2, with D possibly matching TRBD2 (6 bases). With 3 bases removed from V and 3 bases from J, the gap between germline ends came to 17 bases. This CDR3 comprises 17 residues. Per the germline V gene, CDR1 is MNHEY and CDR2 is SMNVEV (reference sequence). The CDR3, as DNA: TGTGCCAGCAGTTTGTCGGGAGACTGGCTCTACACCGGGGAGCTGTTTTTT. Its translation is CASSLSGDWLYTGELFF.

The table lists this clone with a few counts. This chain joins TRBV6-5 and TRBJ1-2; 7 nucleotides agree with TRBD1. The V segment lost 6 bases and the J segment 8 bases; nucleotides outside the gene matches: 6. Germline CDR1 reads MNHEY; CDR2 reads SVGAGI. This CDR3 contains 12 residues. The CDR3 DNA follows: TGTGCCAGCAGAACAGGGGCGGGAGGCTACACCTTC. This translates into CASRTGAGGYTF.

The J gene is TRBJ1-3, the V gene TRBV7-9; D is uncertain. The V and J ends lost 4 bases and 0 bases respectively, with 16 bases between them. There are 17 residues in the CDR3. Germline V gene sequence: CDR1 SEHNR, CDR2 FQNEAQ (reference sequence). The CDR3 loop is CASSSGSGPNSGNTIYF. CDR3 in DNA: TGTGCCAGCAGCTCTGGGAGTGGGCCTAACTCTGGAAACACCATATATTTT.

V is TRBV25-1 and J is TRBJ2-1; 9 bases fit TRBD1. CDR3 length equals 14 residues. The J segment lost 7 bases and the V segment lost 5 bases, leaving 6 bases of the junction unmatched. The germline V gene encodes CDR1 MGHDK and CDR2 SYGVNS. The chain's CDR3 is CASSHRGLRNEQFF. DNA for the CDR3: TGTGCCAGCAGTCACAGGGGGCTGAGGAATGAGCAGTTCTTC.

The chain uses TRBV6-5 and TRBJ1-5; 8 nucleotides match TRBD1. J lost 4 bases, V lost 6 bases, and 8 bases had no gene match. Germline lookup yields CDR1 MNHEY and CDR2 SVGAGI. CDR3 length equals 15 residues. DNA of the CDR3: TGTGCCAGCAGCCGGGGGGACAGGTGGAATCAGCCCCAGCATTTT. Translating it yields CASSRGDRWNQPQHF.

The rearrangement uses TRBV7-8 and TRBJ2-5, with D perhaps TRBD1 (5 bases). The length of the CDR3 is 15 residues. V dropped 4 bases and J dropped 5 bases, with 17 bases sitting between them. The germline V gene encodes CDR1 SGHVS and CDR2 FQNEAQ. This CDR3 is CASSSRDLKTETQYF. DNA for the CDR3: TGTGCCAGCAGCTCCAGGGATCTGAAGACCGAGACCCAGTACTTC.